The 17 T cell receptor beta chains presented below share a single source sample, sequenced in a study of low-dose radiotherapy and immunotherapy resistance in tumors. Covering alpha and beta chains, TRAV- and TRBV-specific primers were used for the first-strand cDNA. For amplifying TCRs, the PCR ran for about 20 cycles with Phusion, which was used together with a constant-region primer and the adapter on the V primers. TCRdb redid the calling of the reads with MiXCR, one entry per CDR3 protein. The table lists roughly 95,000 distinct CDR3 sequences, 20% to 25% of them singletons. Time point indicated: after trial treatment. Treatment of the sample: LDRT plus nivolumab, ipilimumab, low-dose cyclophosphamide and aspirin (RACIN trial). The sample in question was PBMCs, obtained after low-dose radiotherapy plus immunotherapy. The receptor set was obtained from a female donor with ovarian cancer.

This clonotype was seen ten or more times. The chain joins TRBV19 to TRBJ2-5, with TRBD2 matching 10 bases. The germline CDR1 and CDR2 sequences are LNHDA and SQIVND (reference sequence). This CDR3 region has 13 residues. J lost 5 bases, V lost 5 bases, and 2 bases had no gene match. CDR3 in DNA: TGTGCCAGTAGTGCGACTAGCGGGGAGACCCAGTACTTC. It is translated as CASSATSGETQYF.

This clonotype was counted ten times or more. The chain links TRBV6-2 or TRBV6-3 to TRBJ1-1; D possibly corresponds to TRBD1 (5 bases). The germline V gene has CDR1 MNHEY and CDR2 SVGEGT. V shed 6 bases and J shed 0 bases, with 11 bases lying between them. CDR3 length: 14 amino acids. Here the CDR3 DNA reads TGTGCCAGCAGGAAGACAGCCATGAACACTGAAGCTTTCTTT. Amino acids: CASRKTAMNTEAFF.

There are many counts of this clonotype. The rearrangement uses TRBV11-2 and TRBJ2-4; D remains unclear. This CDR3 region has 15 residues. CDR1 and CDR2 (germline): SGHAT, FQNNGV. Deletions cut 5 bases from V and 9 bases from J, with 20 bases between. Here the CDR3 reads CASSGLKQNPSIQYF. DNA of the CDR3: TGTGCCAGCAGCGGTCTGAAACAGAATCCTAGCATTCAGTACTTC.

The chain couples TRBV27 to TRBJ2-7, with 11 bases fitting TRBD2. CDR3 length: 15 amino acids. Germline loops: CDR1 MNHEY, CDR2 SMNVEV (reference sequence). The J segment lost 3 bases and the V segment lost 5 bases, leaving 6 bases of the junction unmatched. In nucleotides, the CDR3 is TGTGCCAGCAGTACTCCGGGACTAGCGGTCTACGAGCAGTACTTC. Translating it yields CASSTPGLAVYEQYF.

This clonotype was counted many times. The rearrangement links TRBV28 to TRBJ1-1; the D gene is possibly TRBD1 (5 bases). This CDR3 region has 15 residues. From germline, CDR1 is MDHEN and CDR2 SYDVKM. V was shortened by 6 bases and J by 11 bases, with 25 bases between the two germline ends. The CDR3 here is CASSLRPGRGVKAFF. CDR3 nucleotides: TGTGCCAGCAGCCTCCGTCCGGGTAGAGGGGTGAAGGCTTTCTTT.

This clonotype came up many times. The DNA of the CDR3 is TGTGCCATCAGTGAGCGGAGAGATACGCAGTATTTT. Translation: CAISERRDTQYF. The gene calls are TRBV10-3 and TRBJ2-3; D is undetermined. The CDR3 is made up of 12 amino acids. The germline V and J ends were trimmed by 2 bases and 5 bases, with 5 bases remaining between them. Germline V gene lookup returns CDR1 ENHRY and CDR2 SYGVKD.

This rearrangement joins TRBV5-4 to TRBJ2-7; 14 nucleotides align to TRBD2. Germline CDR1 reads SGHNT; CDR2 reads YYREEE (reference sequence). The CDR3 loop spans 14 amino acids. Trimming at V came to 4 bases and at J to 6 bases, leaving 3 bases not matched to a gene. CDR3 residues: CASSTGLAGAEQYF. The CDR3 DNA reads as TGTGCCAGCAGCACGGGACTAGCGGGAGCCGAGCAGTACTTC.

This clonotype was observed many times. This chain uses TRBV27 with TRBJ1-6; perhaps TRBD1 as D (6 bases). The CDR3 totals 18 residues. The V gene's germline CDR1 is MNHEY and CDR2 SMNVEV (reference sequence). Trimming took off 0 bases at V and 1 base at J, with 13 bases between the two ends. CDR3 region: CASSLSSGGASYNSPLHF. CDR3 in DNA: TGTGCCAGCAGTTTATCGTCGGGGGGCGCATCCTATAATTCACCCCTCCACTTT.

In this sample, this clonotype turned up once. This rearrangement joins TRBV20-1 to TRBJ1-2; perhaps TRBD1 as D (6 bases). V gave up 0 bases and J gave up 7 bases, with 15 bases separating them. In germline, CDR1 is DFQATT, CDR2 SNEGSKA (reference sequence). The CDR3 totals 14 residues. The CDR3 DNA reads as TGCAGTGCTAGAGATCGACCAGGGGTGGGTGGCTACACCTTC. Protein product: CSARDRPGVGGYTF.

In its sample, this clonotype was seen many times. The chain joins TRBV9 to TRBJ2-2; 10 bases line up with TRBD1. Germline values: CDR1 SGDLS, CDR2 YYNGEE. The CDR3 runs 19 residues. V was clipped by 0 bases and J by 5 bases; unmatched bases: 13. CDR3 in DNA: TGTGCCAGCAGCGTAGCTCCAGGACAGGGGGTTAAAGGGACCGGGGAGCTGTTTTTT. It yields the protein CASSVAPGQGVKGTGELFF.

This clonotype has only a few counts. A single base is all that separates this from a far larger clone, so a read error is likely. The chain couples TRBV5-4 to TRBJ2-1, with 7 bases that match TRBD1. After removal of 5 bases from V and 10 bases from J, the junction contained 15 bases not matched to a gene. Germline V gene lookup returns CDR1 SGHNT and CDR2 YYREEE (reference sequence). There are 15 residues in the CDR3. Here the CDR3 reads CASSRDRANPYEQFF. The DNA for the CDR3 is TGTGCCAGCAGTCGAGACAGGGCAAACCCCTACGAGCAGTTCTTC. Variable domain in full (rest from reference TRBV5-4 and TRBJ2-1): ETGVTQSPTHLIKTRGQQVTLRCSSQSGHNTVSWYQQALGQGPQFIFQYYREEENGRGNFPPRFSGLQFPNYSSELNVNALELDDSALYLCASSRDRANPYEQFFGPGTRLTVL.

This chain connects TRBV18 to TRBJ2-1; 8 positions match TRBD1. V lost 1 base and J lost 4; bases outside the gene matches: 6. This CDR3 has 16 amino acids. CDR1 is KGHSH, CDR2 LQKENI, per germline. DNA for the CDR3: TGTGCCAGCTCACCACTCGGACAGGGAGGATACAATGAGCAGTTCTTC. It yields the protein CASSPLGQGGYNEQFF.

In the case of this clonotype: It may be a read error: a sequence one base away is much more abundant. This chain joins TRBV7-3 and TRBJ2-1, with D possibly matching TRBD1 (5 bases). This CDR3 is 14 amino acids long. Germline CDR1 is SGHTA and CDR2 is FQGTGA. Trimming shortened V by 2 bases and J by 8 bases, and 13 bases separated the two germline ends. CDR3 nucleotides: TGTGCCAGCAGCTTACAAGAAAGGGGCTATGAGCAGTTCTTC. It codes for CASSLQERGYEQFF.

This clonotype came up a few times. A far larger clone is one base from this, pointing to a likely read error. The V call is TRBV28, the J call TRBJ2-1; D gene ambiguous. Germline-derived CDR1 and CDR2 are MDHEN and SYDVKM. Between the trimmed V and J ends, which lost 6 bases and 10 bases, there was a span of 13 bases. The CDR3 sequence is 12 residues long. The CDR3 DNA reads TGTGCCAGCAGGAAAAGGGCCTACGAGCAGTTCTTC. This translates into CASRKRAYEQFF.

This clonotype was detected ten times or more. V usage is TRBV6-1 and J usage is TRBJ2-1, with 8 bases fitting TRBD2. The J segment lost 6 bases and the V segment lost 5 bases, leaving 12 bases of the junction unmatched. Germline V gene lookup returns CDR1 MNHNS and CDR2 SASEGT. This CDR3 region has 16 residues. CDR3 sequence (DNA): TGTGCCAGCAGTCGGGGTTTGAGCGGGAGAGGCAATGAGCAGTTCTTC. It specifies CASSRGLSGRGNEQFF.

The table lists this clonotype with many counts. The V gene is TRBV10-3, the J gene TRBJ2-1, with D maybe TRBD2 (6 bases). The CDR3 contains 15 residues. CDR1 ENHRY and CDR2 SYGVKD come from the germline V gene. V was pared by 4 bases and J by 0 bases, with 10 bases between. For the CDR3, the DNA is TGTGCCATCAGTGGGGTGGGGGGCTCCTACAATGAGCAGTTCTTC. This codes for CAISGVGGSYNEQFF.

This clonotype was recorded many times. The rearrangement uses TRBV9 and TRBJ2-2; either TRBD1 or TRBD2 may fit D (5 bases each). Germline loops: CDR1 SGDLS, CDR2 YYNGEE. The CDR3 is made up of 17 amino acids. Between the trimmed V and J ends, which lost 4 bases and 3 bases, there was a span of 19 bases. CDR3 nucleotides: TGTGCCAGCAGCCCCCAAGGGGTAGCGAAATACACCGGGGAGCTGTTTTTT. The encoded protein is CASSPQGVAKYTGELFF.